These 5 T cell receptor beta chains were all obtained from the same sample, sequenced in a study of Ad26.COV2.S vaccination and SARS-CoV-2 variants. Libraries were prepared by immunoSEQ multiplex PCR; TCRdb keeps only in-frame clonotypes and omits some of them. Of 380,000 or so clones in the sample, around 89% are singletons; the top ten hold roughly 5%. Treatment given: 15 to 20 received Ad26.COV2.S at low or high dose, single or two shots; 5 received placebo; per-sample allocation not given. Samples were taken on day 63 after the first vaccine or placebo injection. The sample was peripheral blood, taken in a trial of Ad26.COV2.S vaccine versus placebo. The receptors here all came from a person aged 18-65 years who received the Ad26.COV2.S COVID-19 vaccine or a placebo.

The rearrangement uses TRBV11-2 and TRBJ1-1; a possible D gene is TRBD1 (5 bases). Germline assignment: CDR1 SGHAT and CDR2 FQNNGV. There are 15 residues in the CDR3. V lost 0 bases to trimming and J lost 0 bases, with 8 bases between them. The CDR3 protein is CASSLEAGLNTEAFF. The CDR3 nucleotides are TGTGCCAGCAGCTTAGAGGCAGGGCTGAACACTGAAGCTTTCTTT.

This clone was seen more than once but under ten times. The chain joins TRBV30 to TRBJ1-6; no reliable D call. Trimming stripped 2 bases from V and 8 bases from J, with 10 bases between. The CDR3 runs to 13 residues. The germline V gene encodes CDR1 GTSNPN and CDR2 SVGIG (reference sequence). CDR3 in DNA: TGTGCCTGGAGTCCGGGTACCTATTCACCCCTCCACTTT. Amino acids: CAWSPGTYSPLHF. Filled out from reference TRBV30 and TRBJ1-6, the complete variable domain reads SQTIHQWPATLVQPVGSPLSLECTVEGTSNPNLYWYRQAAGRGLQLLFYSVGIGQISSEVPQNLSASRPQDRQFILSSKKLLLSDSGFYLCAWSPGTYSPLHFGNGTRLTVT.

The chain is built from TRBV27 and TRBJ1-4; possible D gene TRBD1, 5 bases. The CDR3 consists of 13 residues. V gave up 7 bases and J gave up 4 bases, with 10 bases separating them. Per germline, CDR1 MNHEY and CDR2 SMNVEV (reference sequence). The CDR3 DNA is TGTGCCAGCATCCGGGACGGTAATGAAAAACTGTTTTTT. This translates into CASIRDGNEKLFF.

The V call is TRBV24-1, the J call TRBJ2-1; 8 bases match TRBD1. CDR3 length: 13 amino acids. CDR1 is KGHDR, CDR2 SFDVKD, per germline. The V gene end was trimmed by 5 bases and the J gene end by 7 bases; junction bases not matched to a gene: 3. The DNA of the CDR3 is TGTGCCACCAGTGGTCAGGGGGCTAATGAGCAGTTCTTC. It codes for CATSGQGANEQFF.

CDR3 DNA: TGTGCCAGCAGCTCGATAATGAACACTGAAGCTTTCTTT. Amino acids: CASSSIMNTEAFF. The J gene is TRBJ1-1, the V gene TRBV5-6, with no clear D. V gave up 3 bases and J gave up 0 bases, with 6 bases separating them. CDR3 length: 13 amino acids. The germline V gene encodes CDR1 SGHDT and CDR2 YYEEEE.